This T cell receptor beta chain was captured by sequencing in a study of T cell responses to AZD1222 COVID-19 vaccine. Whole-study results and caveats: Of spike-specific TCRs, nearly half reportedly target regions left unmutated in variants. Spike-wide coverage was observed for vaccine-associated CD4 TCRs, with dominant responses at 160-218 and 743-854.

The assay was immunoSEQ multiplex PCR, and TCRdb's table has in-frame clones only and misses some. The table has 140,000 or so clones, about 94% seen once. As regards this clone: Its antigen is not known.

The V and J ends lost 3 bases and 4 bases respectively, with 10 bases between them. CDR1 LGHNA and CDR2 YNFKEQ come from the germline V gene. The CDR3 sequence is 14 residues long. This sequence was found in an adult who received the AZD1222 COVID-19 vaccine. The specimen was peripheral blood, collected 28 days after the second AZD1222 dose. The chain recombines TRBV4-2 with TRBJ1-5, with a weak D call TRBD1 (5 bases). The CDR3 sequence: CASSHPGQNQPQHF. In DNA form, the CDR3 reads TGTGCCAGCAGCCATCCAGGGCAAAATCAGCCCCAGCATTTT.